This record looks at one T cell receptor (beta chain) sequence and its context. The sample is drawn from a study of control samples from healthy donors and cancer patients. Trimming at V came to 1 base and at J to 8 bases, leaving 3 bases not matched to a gene. CDR1 is LGHDT and CDR2 is YNNKEL in the germline V gene (reference sequence). The CDR3 loop spans 13 amino acids. Data came from immunoSEQ multiplex PCR; TCRdb stores just in-frame clones and leaves some out. The sample has 85,000 to 90,000 clones, roughly nine tenths seen once. This receptor was taken from a man in his thirties or forties in good health. The rearrangement joins TRBV3-1 (or the pseudogene TRBV3-2) to TRBJ1-2; 8 bases match TRBD1. Sequenced material: blood. This CDR3 is CASSQGTGLGYTF. DNA for the CDR3: TGTGCCAGCAGCCAAGGGACAGGGCTCGGCTACACCTTC.